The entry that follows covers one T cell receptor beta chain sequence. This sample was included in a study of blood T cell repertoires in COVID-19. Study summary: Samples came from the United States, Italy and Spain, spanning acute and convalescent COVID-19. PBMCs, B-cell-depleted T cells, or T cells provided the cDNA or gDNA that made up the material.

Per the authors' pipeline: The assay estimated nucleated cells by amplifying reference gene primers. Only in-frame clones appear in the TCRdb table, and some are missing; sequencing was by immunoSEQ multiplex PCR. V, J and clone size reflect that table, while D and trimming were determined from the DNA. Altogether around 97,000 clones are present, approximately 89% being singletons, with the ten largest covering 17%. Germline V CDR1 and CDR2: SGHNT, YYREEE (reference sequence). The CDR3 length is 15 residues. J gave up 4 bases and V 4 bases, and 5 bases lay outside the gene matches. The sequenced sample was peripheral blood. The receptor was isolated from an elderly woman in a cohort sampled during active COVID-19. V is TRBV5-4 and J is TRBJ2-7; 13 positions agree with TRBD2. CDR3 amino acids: CASSAMTSGGYEQYF. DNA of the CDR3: TGTGCCAGCAGCGCCATGACTAGCGGGGGGTACGAGCAGTACTTC.